This T cell receptor beta chain was sequenced for a study of graft-versus-host responses after intestinal transplantation. Turning to the study itself: Transplantation in recipients was multivisceral, liver-intestinal, or isolated intestinal. Uniformly, recipients were administered anti-thymocyte globulin induction with subsequent tacrolimus and steroids for two to three years.

Of note for this clone: Its antigen is undetermined.

Findings and limits, study-wide: Where graft-donor T cell macrochimerism was present, patients had high graft-versus-host to host-versus-graft clonal ratios in allografts. The study associated peak circulating GvH clone levels with early post-transplant HvG declines.

Trimming stripped 6 bases from V and 2 bases from J, with 17 bases between. Germline CDR1 reads MGHDK; CDR2 reads SYGVNS. The length of the CDR3 is 15 residues. TCRdb's copy holds only in-frame clones and misses some; the assay was immunoSEQ multiplex PCR. Counted here are about 100,000 clones, about 87% occurring once; the ten biggest clones make up about 0.73%. This chain joins TRBV25-1 and TRBJ2-7, with TRBD1 as a possible D gene (5 bases). This clonotype originated in a human donor who was the organ donor for an intestinal transplant. The sequencing here drew on unstimulated CD4+ T cells sorted from spleen or lymph node cells, taken before transplant. The CDR3 loop reads CASSQRVGLPYEQYF. CDR3 DNA: TGTGCCAGCAGCCAAAGAGTGGGGCTTCCCTACGAGCAGTACTTC.